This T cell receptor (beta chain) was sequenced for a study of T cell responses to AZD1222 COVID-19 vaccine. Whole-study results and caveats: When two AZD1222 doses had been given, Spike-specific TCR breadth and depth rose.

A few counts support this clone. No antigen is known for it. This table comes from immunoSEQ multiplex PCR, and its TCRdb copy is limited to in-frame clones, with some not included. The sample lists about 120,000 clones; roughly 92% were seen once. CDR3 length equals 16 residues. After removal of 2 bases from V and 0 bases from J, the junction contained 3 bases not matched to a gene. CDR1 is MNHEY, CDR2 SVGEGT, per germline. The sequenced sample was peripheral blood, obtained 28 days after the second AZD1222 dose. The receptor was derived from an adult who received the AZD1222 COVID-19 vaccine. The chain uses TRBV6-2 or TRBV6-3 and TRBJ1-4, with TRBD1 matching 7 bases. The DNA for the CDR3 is TGTGCCAGCAGTTACCGAGGGGGCGCAACTAATGAAAAACTGTTTTTT. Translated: CASSYRGGATNEKLFF.